These T cell receptor beta chains were read from a single sample in a study of breast tumors, draining lymph nodes, adjacent tissues. TCRdb passed the multiplex PCR reads through MiXCR, listing each CDR3 protein once. The sample records around 100,000 distinct CDR3 sequences, around 20% being singletons. The sequenced sample consisted of axillary lymph node tissue. These receptors were collected from a female donor with breast cancer. Some clones in this sample may be carry-over from other donors' samples. Both conserved end residues are part of each CDR3.

V,CDR3
TRBV19,CASSIWGNWNQPQHF
TRBV5-1,CASRALAGGWADTQYF
TRBV5-6,CASSAPDKGPEQYF
TRBV5-6,CASSLGGAGPIF
TRBV6-2/TRBV6-3,CASSDPDSYEQYF
TRBV2,CASRDRGSRGDTQYF
TRBV28,CASSLDAYTDTQYF
TRBV13,CASWSSGKHEQFF
TRBV14,CASSQYRNSGANVLTF
TRBV28,CASSRIRIGLAGYNEQFF
TRBV24-1,CATSEVGGNYGYTF
TRBV11-1,CASSPRDGRTDTQYF
TRBV12-3/TRBV12-4,CASSPRSQKETQYF
TRBV19,CASSPNGLNYGYTF
TRBV12-3/TRBV12-4,CASSFQGRETQYF
TRBV28,CASRTEGNQPQHF
TRBV7-6,CASSLASFSRTYEQYF
TRBV6-1,CASSDGTREGNQPQHF
TRBV6-1,CASSRVWDQPQHF
TRBV20-1,CSARDAGVANTGELFF
TRBV19,CASSIAKGKGTEAFF
TRBV7-9,CASSLGQGYNEQFF
TRBV10-3,CAISENGQLDTGELFF
TRBV20-1,CSASDRGFYEQYF
TRBV12-1,CASSWTDPYEQYF
TRBV2,CASSEGGGGGLGYEQYF
TRBV10-3,CAIRGTGAYNEQFF
TRBV3-1,CASGGYNSPLHF
TRBV6-2/TRBV6-3,CANRPASGVYEQFF
TRBV5-6,CASSSGQGAKDTQYF
TRBV11-2,CASSFSQHTGELFF
TRBV28,CASTRRGSGNTIYF